The sequence of this TCR beta chain was determined in a study of T cell responses to AZD1222 COVID-19 vaccine. V dropped 5 bases and J dropped 5 bases, with 12 bases sitting between them. The CDR3 contains 13 residues. Germline CDR1 reads SGHTA; CDR2 reads FQGNSA. Here immunoSEQ multiplex PCR was the method, and the copy in TCRdb shows in-frame clones only, minus some. The sample table includes around 150,000 clones. The V call is TRBV7-2, the J call TRBJ1-1; D is undetermined. This clonotype originated in an adult in good health. The sequenced sample was peripheral blood. CDR3 loop: CASSRDPRTEAFF. The CDR3 DNA follows: TGTGCCAGCAGCCGTGACCCGAGAACTGAAGCTTTCTTT.